The subject of this entry is one T cell receptor (beta chain). The target of this receptor is not known. No much larger clonotype is one base removed from it; base qualities were not supplied. This sample is drawn from a study of blood T cell repertoires in COVID-19 (dated by TCRdb to the early 2020s). Regarding the complete study: The collaborator samples originated in the United States, Italy and Spain and spanned the acute and convalescent phases of COVID-19. The prospective study material was composed of cDNA or gDNA derived from T cells, B-cell-depleted T cells, or PBMCs. Subjects who had been exposed to COVID-19, were actively infected with it, or had recovered from it provided the deeply sampled blood TCRbeta repertoires that made up the dataset. The repertoires were made available in a free public database intended to serve as a resource for research on the immune response to SARS-CoV-2. The samples were drawn from the first 160 participants of the ongoing ImmuneRACE study and from 1,254 subjects provided by 6 global collaborators. Nearly every sample came with metadata listing a de-identified subject ID, COVID-19 status, age in years and sex. Where available, HLA class I and class II types were taken from metadata supplied by the sample provider and were not determined by assay-based typing.

The immunoSEQ Assay, a bias-controlled multiplex PCR, was used to amplify TCRbeta CDR3 regions from genomic DNA. Per the source publication's procedure: Within the assay, amplification of reference gene primers was used to estimate how many nucleated cells each sample contained. To quantify the absolute abundance of each unique TCRbeta CDR3 rearrangement, sequence reads were collapsed and filtered. For each sample, productive Simpson clonality was calculated by taking the square root of Simpson's diversity index across productive rearrangements. TCRdb stores this immuneACCESS table with in-frame sequences only. Part of the clones is absent; in the studies checked, under half of the shortfall reflects unresolved V genes, and no reason is known for the rest. V and J calls and clone size are those listed in that table; D and trimming were worked out from the DNA. For this sample there are around 150,000 clones; 80% to 90% appear just once. Roughly 3.3% of the sample rests with the top ten.

The CDR3 holds 14 amino acids from the cysteine to the phenylalanine. The CDR3 DNA has 42 bases and is translated from base 1. The germline V gene yields SQVTM for CDR1 and ANQGSEA for CDR2. V has 4 bases trimmed and J has 4 bases trimmed; junction bases matching no gene number 10. What the study reported, not specific to this receptor: How much clinical and demographic metadata was included differed by source and by participant, and the metadata was provided uncurated.

Whole blood was collected in K2EDTA tubes by collaborating institutions according to the institutions' own protocols. For TCRbeta analysis, collaborators shipped samples in one of three forms: frozen whole blood, isolated PBMCs, or DNA extracted from either of those sample types. The sequence is built from TRBV29-1 and TRBJ2-7, and TRBD2 matches 7 of the central bases. The TCR was taken from a man in his 70s with acute or convalescent COVID-19. Source material: peripheral blood. The CDR3 reads CSVGLRASGYEQYF. The base sequence is TGCAGCGTTGGCCTTCGGGCTAGCGGATACGAGCAGTACTTC.